The sequence of this TCR beta chain was determined in a study of vaccination effects on CD4 cells after COVID-19. Overall study results and limits: No early post-infection timepoints were available in the study, which also included few convalescent patients. Marked clonal contraction of infection- and vaccine-induced clones was seen late after vaccination.

ViraFEST assay sequencing came after antigen-specific CD4+ T cells were expanded with viral peptide pools. Following 10 days of culture, CD4+ T cells were isolated. Vaccinees lacked prior SARS-CoV-2 infection and tested negative for nucleocapsid antibodies. Only in-frame clones appear in the TCRdb table, and some are missing; sequencing was by immunoSEQ multiplex PCR. The sample has around 45,000 clones, around 80% seen once. Germline CDR1 reads SGHRS; CDR2 reads YFSETQ. The CDR3 sequence is 14 residues long. V lost 4 bases and J lost 1, with 11 bases in between. As regards this clone: The antigen is unknown.

The gene calls are TRBV5-1 and TRBJ2-5, with D perhaps assigned TRBD1 or TRBD2 (5 bases each). The TCR sequence derives from a human donor who received a COVID-19 vaccine. The starting material was CD4+ T cells from PBMCs cultured with SARS-CoV-2 spike peptides, obtained before COVID-19 vaccination. CDR3 sequence reads: CASSGSGAQETQYF. The CDR3 bases are TGCGCCAGCAGCGGGTCCGGGGCCCAAGAGACCCAGTACTTC.